This paragraph covers one TCR beta chain sequence. CDR3 size: 16 residues. V was pared by 0 bases and J by 7 bases, with 16 bases between. Per the germline V gene, CDR1 is SGHDN and CDR2 is FVKESK. Method: immunoSEQ multiplex PCR; TCRdb's copy keeps in-frame clones and lacks some. The table records about 250,000 clones, more than 65% of them present only once. The source of the sample is a study of blood T cell repertoires in COVID-19. Study information: Collection of acute and convalescent COVID-19 samples took place in the United States, Italy and Spain.

This TCR came from a man aged 50-59 years who had recovered from COVID-19. This sequence joins TRBV14 and TRBJ2-1; weak D call: TRBD2 (6 bases). The sample taken for sequencing was PBMCs or T cells enriched from blood (not recorded which). The CDR3 spells CASSQEPSGLRNEQFF. CDR3 nucleotide sequence: TGTGCCAGCAGCCAAGAGCCCAGCGGGCTCCGGAATGAGCAGTTCTTC. The full variable domain, rest sourced from reference TRBV14 and TRBJ2-1, is EAGVTQFPSHSVIEKGQTVTLRCDPISGHDNLYWYRRVMGKEIKFLLHFVKESKQDESGMPNNRFLAERTGGTYSTLKVQPAELEDSGVYFCASSQEPSGLRNEQFFGPGTRLTVL.